These T cell receptor beta chains were read from a single sample in a study of blood T cell repertoires in COVID-19. Produced via immunoSEQ multiplex PCR; TCRdb's table is partial and in-frame only. The table has hundreds of thousands of clones, about 92% seen once. The sample taken for sequencing was PBMCs or T cells enriched from blood (not recorded which). The receptors derive from a man aged 55-75 years who had recovered from COVID-19. The CDR3 runs from the conserved cysteine through the conserved F or W. The D gene is left open where the match is weak. Size is stated for part of the rows, as once, few or many counts, or as a class when the clone is expanded.

TRBJ2-1,.,TRBD2,TRBV5-6,CASKRDLDNEQFF,TGTGCCAGCAAGCGGGACCTAGACAATGAGCAGTTCTTC
TRBJ1-5,.,.,TRBV29-1,CSVGRDGNQPQHF,TGCAGCGTAGGGAGGGATGGCAATCAGCCCCAGCATTTT
TRBJ2-7,once,TRBD2,TRBV13,CASSETGLAAQTYEQYF,TGTGCCAGCAGCGAGACGGGACTAGCGGCCCAGACTTACGAGCAGTACTTC
TRBJ2-7,.,.,TRBV2,CASHSVEGREQYF,TGTGCCAGCCATAGCGTGGAGGGAAGGGAGCAGTACTTC
TRBJ1-6,.,.,TRBV6-2/TRBV6-3,CASSYVGNRNSPLHF,TGTGCCAGCAGTTACGTCGGTAATCGAAACTCACCCCTCCACTTT
TRBJ2-7,.,.,TRBV14,CASSQDWGKGLLEQYF,TGTGCCAGCAGCCAAGACTGGGGCAAGGGCTTATTGGAGCAGTACTTC
TRBJ1-5,.,.,TRBV19,CASSSEGSQPQHF,TGTGCCAGTAGCTCGGAGGGTAGTCAGCCCCAGCATTTT
TRBJ1-1,.,.,TRBV7-6,CASSLAQGRAEAFF,TGTGCCAGCAGCTTAGCGCAGGGGCGGGCCGAAGCTTTCTTT
TRBJ2-1,once,TRBD1,TRBV30,CAWRTGAGTGSSRGDYEQFF,TGTGCCTGGAGGACGGGTGCGGGGACAGGCTCCAGCCGCGGGGACTATGAGCAGTTCTTC
TRBJ2-3,.,.,TRBV20-1,CSASLGARGTDTQYF,TGCAGTGCTAGTTTGGGGGCTCGGGGCACAGATACGCAGTATTTT
TRBJ1-1,.,TRBD1,TRBV5-8,CASSIGQGRRTEAFF,TGTGCCAGCAGCATTGGACAGGGGAGAAGGACTGAAGCTTTCTTT
TRBJ2-1,.,TRBD1,TRBV2,CASRPRTGRLPNEQFF,TGTGCCAGCAGACCCCGGACAGGTCGGTTGCCAAATGAGCAGTTCTTC
TRBJ1-4,.,TRBD1,TRBV6-5,CASGWDRGEVKLFF,TGTGCCAGCGGCTGGGACAGGGGGGAAGTAAAACTGTTTTTT
TRBJ2-7,.,.,TRBV9,CASSGRDSSYEQYF,TGTGCCAGCAGCGGTCGGGACTCTTCCTACGAGCAGTACTTC
TRBJ1-2,.,TRBD1,TRBV7-9,CACTGTARNYGYTF,TGTGCCTGCACCGGGACAGCCCGGAACTATGGCTACACCTTC
TRBJ2-2,.,.,TRBV6-5,CASSLNRVVHGELFF,TGTGCCAGCAGTCTTAACAGGGTTGTCCACGGGGAGCTGTTTTTT
TRBJ1-6,.,.,TRBV6-5,CAVGLSSNSPLHF,TGTGCCGTCGGACTATCTTCTAATTCACCCCTCCACTTT
TRBJ2-4,.,TRBD1,TRBV7-7,CASSLRDRGGWLAKNIQYF,TGTGCTAGCAGCTTACGGGACAGGGGAGGGTGGCTAGCCAAAAACATTCAGTACTTC
TRBJ2-4,.,TRBD2,TRBV19,CASSPPASGTTKNIQYF,TGTGCCAGTAGTCCACCGGCTAGCGGGACTACCAAAAACATTCAGTACTTC
TRBJ1-2,.,.,TRBV4-3,CASSQNRFGYGYTF,TGCGCCAGCAGCCAGAACAGGTTTGGCTATGGCTACACCTTC
TRBJ1-1,.,.,TRBV3-1/TRBV3-2,CASSRTHTEAFF,TGTGCCAGCAGCCGGACACACACTGAAGCTTTCTTT
TRBJ2-2,.,.,TRBV29-1,CSVRPTTGELFF,TGCAGCGTCAGGCCGACCACCGGGGAGCTGTTTTTT
TRBJ1-6,.,TRBD1,TRBV3-1/TRBV3-2,CASRLQGLGSPLHF,TGTGCCAGCAGGCTACAGGGGCTGGGTTCACCCCTCCACTTT
TRBJ1-1,.,TRBD1,TRBV12-3/TRBV12-4,CASSGQGPPEAFF,TGTGCCAGCAGTGGACAGGGGCCCCCTGAAGCTTTCTTT
TRBJ2-3,.,.,TRBV5-1,CASKKREYATDTQYF,TGCGCCAGCAAGAAACGGGAATACGCCACAGATACGCAGTATTTT
TRBJ1-3,.,.,TRBV4-1,CASSQRILSGNTIYF,TGCGCCAGCAGCCAGAGGATCCTCTCTGGAAACACCATATATTTT
TRBJ1-1,.,.,TRBV19,CASSMVDRLGTEAFF,TGTGCCAGTAGTATGGTCGACAGGTTAGGAACTGAAGCTTTCTTT
TRBJ1-6,.,.,TRBV5-1,CASSPLQGSNSPLHF,TGCGCCAGCAGCCCATTACAGGGATCAAATTCACCCCTCCACTTT
TRBJ2-7,.,.,TRBV9,CASSVGGTIYSYEQYF,TGTGCCAGCAGCGTAGGAGGGACAATTTACTCCTACGAGCAGTACTTC
TRBJ2-3,.,.,TRBV2,CASRREGTDTQYF,TGTGCCAGCAGGCGGGAAGGCACAGATACGCAGTATTTT
TRBJ1-6,.,TRBD1,TRBV5-4,CASSLQGAGSPLHF,TGTGCCAGCAGCCTACAGGGGGCAGGATCACCCCTCCACTTT
TRBJ2-2,.,TRBD2,TRBV19,CASMGGRAGELFF,TGTGCCAGTATGGGCGGGAGGGCCGGGGAGCTGTTTTTT
TRBJ2-5,.,TRBD2,TRBV10-3,CATSTSGSKETQYF,TGTGCCACCTCGACTAGCGGGAGTAAAGAGACCCAGTACTTC
TRBJ1-2,.,.,TRBV21-1,CASSKGPNGVDRHTNYGYTF,TGTGCCAGCAGCAAAGGGCCAAACGGAGTCGACAGGCACACTAACTATGGCTACACCTTC
TRBJ1-6,few,.,TRBV7-9,CASSLVQESSPLHF,TGTGCCAGCAGCTTAGTACAGGAAAGTTCACCCCTCCACTTT
TRBJ2-1,.,TRBD2,TRBV11-3,CASSLSGRVDEQFF,TGTGCCAGCAGCTTAAGCGGGAGGGTCGATGAGCAGTTCTTC
TRBJ1-2,.,.,TRBV18,CASSPFETLWGYTF,TGTGCCAGCTCACCATTTGAAACTCTATGGGGCTACACCTTC
TRBJ1-5,once,.,TRBV4-1,CASSQDSRAGQPQHF,TGCGCCAGCAGCCAAGATTCCAGGGCTGGTCAGCCCCAGCATTTT
TRBJ1-3,.,TRBD1,TRBV18,CASSPRQGRGNTIYF,TGTGCCAGCTCACCTAGACAGGGGCGCGGAAACACCATATATTTT
TRBJ1-5,.,.,TRBV2,CASSDGGSNQPQHF,TGTGCCAGCAGCGACGGCGGAAGCAATCAGCCCCAGCATTTT
TRBJ1-5,.,.,TRBV10-3,CAIKGGGNQPQHF,TGTGCCATCAAGGGGGGGGGCAATCAGCCCCAGCATTTT
TRBJ1-3,.,.,TRBV15,CATSRVSGAGNTIYF,TGTGCCACCAGCAGAGTCTCCGGGGCTGGAAACACCATATATTTT
TRBJ1-1,.,.,TRBV7-9,CASSQSQGFYTEAFF,TGTGCCAGCAGCCAATCCCAGGGGTTTTACACTGAAGCTTTCTTT
TRBJ2-1,.,.,TRBV19,CASSPRDINEQFF,TGTGCCAGTAGTCCCCGGGACATTAATGAGCAGTTCTTC
TRBJ1-2,.,TRBD1,TRBV15,CATSGDRGGYTF,TGTGCCACCAGCGGGGACAGGGGCGGCTACACCTTC
TRBJ2-7,.,TRBD2,TRBV4-2,CASSQGASGGHEQYF,TGTGCCAGCAGCCAAGGAGCTAGCGGGGGCCACGAGCAGTACTTC
TRBJ1-1,.,.,TRBV6-5,CASSYSRVGITEAFF,TGTGCCAGCAGTTACTCCAGGGTTGGGATCACTGAAGCTTTCTTT
TRBJ1-6,.,.,TRBV7-8,CASSLGAGSPLHF,TGTGCCAGCAGCTTAGGAGCTGGTTCACCCCTCCACTTT
TRBJ1-1,.,.,TRBV6-5,CASSSGPAGTEAFF,TGTGCCAGCAGTTCGGGCCCCGCGGGCACTGAAGCTTTCTTT
TRBJ1-6,.,TRBD1,TRBV5-1,CASSPIGQGYNSPLHF,TGCGCCAGCAGCCCGATAGGACAGGGCTATAATTCACCCCTCCACTTT
TRBJ1-1,.,.,TRBV19,CASLRTVFPGTEAFF,TGTGCCAGCTTACGGACAGTATTCCCTGGCACTGAAGCTTTCTTT
TRBJ2-1,.,TRBD2,TRBV4-3,CASSQDFSGGFYNEQFF,TGCGCCAGCAGCCAAGATTTTAGCGGGGGCTTCTACAATGAGCAGTTCTTC
TRBJ1-1,.,.,TRBV10-3,CAISESGQNTEAFF,TGTGCCATCAGTGAGTCGGGGCAGAACACTGAAGCTTTCTTT
TRBJ2-3,.,TRBD1,TRBV18,CASSPRGRSTDTQYF,TGTGCCAGCTCACCAAGGGGGCGTAGCACAGATACGCAGTATTTT
TRBJ1-5,.,TRBD1,TRBV6-5,CASREGAGQPQHF,TGTGCCAGCAGGGAGGGGGCGGGACAGCCCCAGCATTTT